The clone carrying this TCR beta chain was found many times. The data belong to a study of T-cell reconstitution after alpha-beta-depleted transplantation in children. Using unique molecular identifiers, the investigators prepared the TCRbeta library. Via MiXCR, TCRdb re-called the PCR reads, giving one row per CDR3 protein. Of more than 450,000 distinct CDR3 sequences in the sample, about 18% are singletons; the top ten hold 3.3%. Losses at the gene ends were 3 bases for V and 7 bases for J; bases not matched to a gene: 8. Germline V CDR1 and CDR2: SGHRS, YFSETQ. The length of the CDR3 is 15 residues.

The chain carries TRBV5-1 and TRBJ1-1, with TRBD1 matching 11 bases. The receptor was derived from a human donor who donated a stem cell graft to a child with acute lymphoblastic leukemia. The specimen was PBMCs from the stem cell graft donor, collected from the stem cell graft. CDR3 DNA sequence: TGCGCCAGCAGCTGGATGGACAGGGGGCTGGGTGAAGCTTTCTTT. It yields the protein CASSWMDRGLGEAFF.